This T cell receptor (beta chain) was profiled in a study of blood T cells in healthy people across ages. The length of the CDR3 is 15 residues. Trimming removed 1 base at V and 4 bases at J, with 13 bases between. Germline V gives CDR1 SGHAT, CDR2 FQNNGV. PCR was performed a second time for about 6 to 12 cycles using a sample-barcoded 5' primer and a J-beta primer mix. TCRdb called the 5' RACE reads again in MiXCR, with one record for every CDR3 protein. The table shows about 800,000 distinct CDR3 sequences, with roughly 25% occurring only once. The same data also contributed to another study, on T cells of mothers and their children. As reported in that work: TCR recombination output is shaped by thymic selection similarly in related and unrelated pairs. Versus unrelated pairs, overlap was slightly higher in related mother-child pairs, without reaching significance.

The sequenced sample consisted of blood. This receptor was identified in a boy between 10 and 17 years old in good health. J is TRBJ2-5 and V is TRBV11-2; possible D gene TRBD2, 5 bases. This CDR3 reads CASSLVTGRGETQYF. CDR3 nucleotides: TGTGCCAGCAGCTTAGTAACGGGGAGAGGAGAGACCCAGTACTTC.